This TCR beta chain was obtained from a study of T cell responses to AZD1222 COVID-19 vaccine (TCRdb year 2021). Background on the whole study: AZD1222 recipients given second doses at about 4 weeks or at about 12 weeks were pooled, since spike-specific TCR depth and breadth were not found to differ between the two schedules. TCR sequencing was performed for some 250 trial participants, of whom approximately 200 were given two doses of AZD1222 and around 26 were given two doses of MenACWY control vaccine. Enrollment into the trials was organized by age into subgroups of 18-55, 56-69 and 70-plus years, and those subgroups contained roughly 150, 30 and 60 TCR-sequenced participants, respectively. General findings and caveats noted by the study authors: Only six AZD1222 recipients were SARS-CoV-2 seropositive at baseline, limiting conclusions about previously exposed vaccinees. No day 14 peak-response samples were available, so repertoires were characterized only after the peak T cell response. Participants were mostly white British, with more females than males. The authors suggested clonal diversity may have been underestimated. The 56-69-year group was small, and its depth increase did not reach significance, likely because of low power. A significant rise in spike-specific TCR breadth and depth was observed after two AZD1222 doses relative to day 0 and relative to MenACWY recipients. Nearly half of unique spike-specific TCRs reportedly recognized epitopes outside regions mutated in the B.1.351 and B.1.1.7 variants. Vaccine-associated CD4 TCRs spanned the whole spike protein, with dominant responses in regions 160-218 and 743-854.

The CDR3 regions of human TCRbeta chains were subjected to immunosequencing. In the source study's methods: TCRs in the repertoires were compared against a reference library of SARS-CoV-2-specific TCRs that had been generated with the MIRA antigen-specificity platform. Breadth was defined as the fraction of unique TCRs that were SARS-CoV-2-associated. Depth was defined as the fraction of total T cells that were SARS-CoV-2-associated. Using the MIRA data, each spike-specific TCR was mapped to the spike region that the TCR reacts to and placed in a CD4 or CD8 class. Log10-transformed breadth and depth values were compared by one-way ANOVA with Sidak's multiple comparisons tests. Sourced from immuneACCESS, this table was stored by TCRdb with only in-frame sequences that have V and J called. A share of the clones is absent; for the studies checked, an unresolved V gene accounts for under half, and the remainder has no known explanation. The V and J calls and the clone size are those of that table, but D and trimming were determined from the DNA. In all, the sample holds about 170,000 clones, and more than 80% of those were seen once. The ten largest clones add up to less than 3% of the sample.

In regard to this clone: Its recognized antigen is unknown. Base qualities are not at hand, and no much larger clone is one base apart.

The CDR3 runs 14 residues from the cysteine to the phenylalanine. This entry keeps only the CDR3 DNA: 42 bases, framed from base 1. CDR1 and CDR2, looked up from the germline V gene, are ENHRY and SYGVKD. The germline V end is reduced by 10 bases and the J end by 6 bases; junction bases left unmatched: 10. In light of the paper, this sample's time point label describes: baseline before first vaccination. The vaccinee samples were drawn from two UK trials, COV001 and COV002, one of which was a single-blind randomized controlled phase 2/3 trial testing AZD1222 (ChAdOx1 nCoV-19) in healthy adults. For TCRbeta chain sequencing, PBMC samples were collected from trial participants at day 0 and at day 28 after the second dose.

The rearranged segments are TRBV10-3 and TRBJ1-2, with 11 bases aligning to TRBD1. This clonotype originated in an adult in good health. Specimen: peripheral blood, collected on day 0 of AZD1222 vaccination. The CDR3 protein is CATQGQGERNGYTF. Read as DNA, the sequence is TGTGCCACCCAGGGACAGGGGGAGAGGAATGGCTACACCTTC.